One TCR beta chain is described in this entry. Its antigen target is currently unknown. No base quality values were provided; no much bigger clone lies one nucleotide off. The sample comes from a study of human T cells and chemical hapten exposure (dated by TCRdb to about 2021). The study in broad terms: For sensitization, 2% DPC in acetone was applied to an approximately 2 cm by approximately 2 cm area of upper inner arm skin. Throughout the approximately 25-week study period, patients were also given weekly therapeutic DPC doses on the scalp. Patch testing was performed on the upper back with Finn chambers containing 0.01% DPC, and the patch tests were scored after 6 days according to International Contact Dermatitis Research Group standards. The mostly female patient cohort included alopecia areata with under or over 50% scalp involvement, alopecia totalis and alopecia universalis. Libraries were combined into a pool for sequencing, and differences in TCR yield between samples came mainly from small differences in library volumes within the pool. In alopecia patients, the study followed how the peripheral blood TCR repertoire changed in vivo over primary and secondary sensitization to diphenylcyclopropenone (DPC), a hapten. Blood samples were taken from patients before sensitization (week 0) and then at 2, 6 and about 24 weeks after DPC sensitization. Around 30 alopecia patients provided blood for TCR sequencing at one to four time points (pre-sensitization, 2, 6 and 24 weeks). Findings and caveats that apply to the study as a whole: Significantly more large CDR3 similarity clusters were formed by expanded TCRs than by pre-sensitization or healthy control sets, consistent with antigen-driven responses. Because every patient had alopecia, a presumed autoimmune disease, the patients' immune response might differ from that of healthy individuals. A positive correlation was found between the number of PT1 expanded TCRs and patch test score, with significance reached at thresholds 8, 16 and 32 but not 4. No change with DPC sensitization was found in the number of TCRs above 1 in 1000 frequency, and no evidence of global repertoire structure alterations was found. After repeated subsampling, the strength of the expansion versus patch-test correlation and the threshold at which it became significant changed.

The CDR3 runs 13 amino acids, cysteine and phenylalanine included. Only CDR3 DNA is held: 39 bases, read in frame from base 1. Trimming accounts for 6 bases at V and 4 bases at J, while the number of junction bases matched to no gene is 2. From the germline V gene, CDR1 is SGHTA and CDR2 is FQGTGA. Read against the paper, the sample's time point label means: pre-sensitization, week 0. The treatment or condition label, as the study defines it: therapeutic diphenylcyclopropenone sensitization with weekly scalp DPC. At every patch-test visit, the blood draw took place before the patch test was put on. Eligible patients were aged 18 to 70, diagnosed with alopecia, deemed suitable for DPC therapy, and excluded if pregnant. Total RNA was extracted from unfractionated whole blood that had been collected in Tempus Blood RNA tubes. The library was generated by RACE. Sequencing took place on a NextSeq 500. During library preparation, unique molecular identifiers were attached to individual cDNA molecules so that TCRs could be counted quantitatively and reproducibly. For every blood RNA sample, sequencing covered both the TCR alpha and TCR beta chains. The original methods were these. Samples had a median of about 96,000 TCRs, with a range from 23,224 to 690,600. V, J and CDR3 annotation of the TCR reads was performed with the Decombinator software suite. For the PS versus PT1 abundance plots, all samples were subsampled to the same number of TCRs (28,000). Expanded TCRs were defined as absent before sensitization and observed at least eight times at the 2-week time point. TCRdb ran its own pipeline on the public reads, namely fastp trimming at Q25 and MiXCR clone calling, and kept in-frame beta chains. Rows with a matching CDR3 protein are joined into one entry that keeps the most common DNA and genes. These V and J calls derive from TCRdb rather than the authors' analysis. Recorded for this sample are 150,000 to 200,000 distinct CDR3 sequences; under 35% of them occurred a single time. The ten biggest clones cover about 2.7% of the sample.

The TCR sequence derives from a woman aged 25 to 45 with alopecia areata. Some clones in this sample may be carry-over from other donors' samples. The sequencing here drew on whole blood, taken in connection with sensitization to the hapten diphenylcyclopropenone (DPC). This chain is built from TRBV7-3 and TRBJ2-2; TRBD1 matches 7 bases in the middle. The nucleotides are TGTGCCAGCAGTAGGGGGCCCACCGGGGAGCTGTTTTTT. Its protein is CASSRGPTGELFF.